The table lists the clone carrying this T cell receptor beta chain with many counts. As yet, its antigen is unknown. The data are from a study of breast tumors, draining lymph nodes, adjacent tissues. Findings and caveats of the study: The data were judged consistent with most tumor T cells coming from lymph node and expanding in tumor. Tumor repertoires ranked between lymph nodes and nontumor tissue in diversity, with V and J gene preferences. Data only fit, rather than demonstrated, lymph node origin of most tumor T cells.

Trimming took 5 bases from V and 4 from J; bases not matched to a gene: 7. This CDR3 is 14 amino acids long. Germline loops: CDR1 SGHNT, CDR2 YENEEA. MiXCR was run by TCRdb on the multiplex PCR reads, yielding one entry per CDR3 protein. The sample lists tens of thousands of distinct CDR3 sequences, around 40% occurring once. The specimen sequenced was breast tumor tissue. The TCR sequence derives from a female donor with breast cancer. Some clones in this sample may be carry-over from other donors' samples. The chain joins TRBV11-3 to TRBJ2-7; 8 bases align to TRBD2. This chain's CDR3 is CASSPGLGGYEQYF. CDR3 sequence (DNA): TGTGCCAGCAGCCCGGGACTAGGAGGTTACGAGCAGTACTTC. Looking up the rest from reference TRBV11-3 and TRBJ2-7 gives the full variable domain: EAGVVQSPRYKIIEKKQPVAFWCNPISGHNTLYWYLQNLGQGPELLIRYENEEAVDDSQLPKDRFSAERLKGVDSTLKIQPAELGDSAVYLCASSPGLGGYEQYFGPGTRLTVT.